A selection of T cell receptor beta chains follows, all from one sample in a study of CD8 T cells in Susac syndrome. TCRdb used MiXCR to reprocess the immunoSEQ multiplex PCR reads, holding one entry per CDR3 protein. The sample has around 71,000 distinct CDR3 sequences, nearly 96% seen once. Sequences were obtained from CD4+ T cells from PBMCs. The receptors stem from a human donor with multiple sclerosis. The CDR3 runs from the conserved cysteine through the conserved F or W. Each record gives: V gene, J gene, CDR3 protein.

>TRBV29-1|TRBJ1-2
CSVDRQQSNYGYTF
>TRBV12-3/TRBV12-4|TRBJ2-7
CASSLGAARYEQYF
>TRBV7-2|TRBJ2-7
CASSPRTGGGGEQYF
>TRBV7-2|TRBJ1-1
CASSRRDRVNTEAFF
>TRBV3-1|TRBJ1-1
CASSKGRSNTEAFF
>TRBV29-1|TRBJ2-7
CSVEDGTGAGEQYF
>TRBV7-2|TRBJ1-2
CASSFGLNNYGYTF
>TRBV2|TRBJ2-3
CASSATPDLSTDTQYF
>TRBV29-1|TRBJ2-2
CSVSGARNTGELFF
>TRBV30|TRBJ2-3
CAWEGGVRTDTQYF
>TRBV11-3|TRBJ2-5
CASSLSVTARETQYF
>TRBV5-1|TRBJ2-1
CASNPASGTYNEQFF
>TRBV6-1|TRBJ1-5
CASSETTGNQPQHF